Included here is one T cell receptor beta chain sequence, with context. Its antigen is unknown. Trimming left V 3 bases short and J 1 base short, with 8 bases between. The V gene's germline CDR1 is SGHRS and CDR2 YFSETQ. The length of the CDR3 is 13 residues. Sampling of alopecia areata patients yielded lesional scalp punch biopsies as well as peripheral blood. This specimen comes from a study of CD8+ T cells in alopecia areata. Study-level information: Treatment ran 6 to 18 months, with 6 months of follow-up afterward. General observations from the study: In patients, TCRs were shared less clearly than in mice, and HLA may possibly be involved.

Following RNA extraction, reverse transcription yielded cDNA that acted as the sequencing template. TCRdb's table, derived via immunoSEQ multiplex PCR, lists solely in-frame clones and lacks some. Of hundreds of thousands of clones detected, around three fifths appear once; the ten largest clones hold approximately 0.44%. The TCR was taken from a human donor with alopecia areata. The material sequenced was CD4+ T cells sorted from blood, taken at week 0. The V gene is TRBV5-1, the J gene TRBJ2-7; D is possibly TRBD1 (6 bases). CDR3 loop: CASSSTGSYEQYF. The CDR3 region has the DNA TGCGCCAGCAGCTCGACAGGTTCCTACGAGCAGTACTTC.